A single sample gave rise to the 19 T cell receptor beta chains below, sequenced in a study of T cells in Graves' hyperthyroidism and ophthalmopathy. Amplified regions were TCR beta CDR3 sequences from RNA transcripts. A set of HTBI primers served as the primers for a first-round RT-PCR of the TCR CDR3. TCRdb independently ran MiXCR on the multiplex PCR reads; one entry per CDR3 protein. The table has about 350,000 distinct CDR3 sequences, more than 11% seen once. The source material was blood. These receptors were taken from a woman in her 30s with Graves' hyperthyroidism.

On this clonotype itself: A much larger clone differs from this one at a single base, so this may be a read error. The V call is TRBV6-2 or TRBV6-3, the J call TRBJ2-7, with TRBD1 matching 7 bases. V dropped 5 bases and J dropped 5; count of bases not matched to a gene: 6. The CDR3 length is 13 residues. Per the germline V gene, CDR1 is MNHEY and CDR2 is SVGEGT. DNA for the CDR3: TGTGCCAGCAGTAAACCGACAGGGAACGAGCAGTACTTC. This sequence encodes CASSKPTGNEQYF.

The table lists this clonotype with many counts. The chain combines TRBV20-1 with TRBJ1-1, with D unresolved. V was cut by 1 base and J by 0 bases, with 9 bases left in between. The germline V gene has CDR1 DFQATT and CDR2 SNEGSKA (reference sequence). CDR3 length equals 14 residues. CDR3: CSARVVGVNTEAFF. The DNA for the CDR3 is TGCAGTGCTAGAGTTGTCGGGGTGAACACTGAAGCTTTCTTT.

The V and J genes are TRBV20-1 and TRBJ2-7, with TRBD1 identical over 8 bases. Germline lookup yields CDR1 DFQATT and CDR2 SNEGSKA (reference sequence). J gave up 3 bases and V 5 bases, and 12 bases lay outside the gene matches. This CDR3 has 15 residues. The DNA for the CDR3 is TGCAGTGCTCGGAATACGGACAGGGACTTCTACGAGCAGTACTTC. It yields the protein CSARNTDRDFYEQYF.

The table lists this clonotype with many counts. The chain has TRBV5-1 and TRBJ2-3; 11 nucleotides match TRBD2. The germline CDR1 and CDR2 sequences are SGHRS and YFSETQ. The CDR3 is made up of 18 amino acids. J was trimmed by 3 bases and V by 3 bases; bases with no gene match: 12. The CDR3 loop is CASSSDTSGRRRTDTQYF. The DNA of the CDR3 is TGCGCCAGCAGCTCAGACACTAGCGGGAGAAGGAGAACAGATACGCAGTATTTT.

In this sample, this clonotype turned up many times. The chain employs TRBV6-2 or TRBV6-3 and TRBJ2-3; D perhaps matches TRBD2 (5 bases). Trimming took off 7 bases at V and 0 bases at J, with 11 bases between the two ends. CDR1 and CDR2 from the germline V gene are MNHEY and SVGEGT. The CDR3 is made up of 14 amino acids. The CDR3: CASNPPGSTDTQYF. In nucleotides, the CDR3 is TGTGCCAGCAACCCCCCGGGAAGCACAGATACGCAGTATTTT.

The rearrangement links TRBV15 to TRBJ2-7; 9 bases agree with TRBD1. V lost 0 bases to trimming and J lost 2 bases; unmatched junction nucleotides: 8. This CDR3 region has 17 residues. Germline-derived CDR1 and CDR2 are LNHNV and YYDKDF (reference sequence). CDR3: CATSRDRRDRAPYEQYF. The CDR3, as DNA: TGTGCCACCAGCAGAGATCGCCGGGACAGGGCCCCCTACGAGCAGTACTTC.

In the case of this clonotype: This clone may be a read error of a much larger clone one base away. The CDR3 loop is CSARWGEAPGETQYF. The CDR3 DNA reads TGCAGTGCTAGATGGGGGGAGGCGCCAGGGGAGACCCAGTACTTC. The rearrangement uses TRBV20-1 and TRBJ2-5; D possibly corresponds to TRBD2 (6 bases). Germline V CDR1 and CDR2: DFQATT, SNEGSKA (reference sequence). V was clipped by 2 bases and J by 5 bases, with 18 bases between them. This CDR3 is built from 15 residues.

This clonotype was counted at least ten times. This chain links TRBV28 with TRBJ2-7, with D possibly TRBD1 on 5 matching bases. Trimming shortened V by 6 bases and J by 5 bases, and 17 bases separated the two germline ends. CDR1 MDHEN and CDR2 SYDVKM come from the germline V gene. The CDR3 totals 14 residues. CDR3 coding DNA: TGTGCCAGCAGCCCGGCGGCCCCGACAGACGAGCAGTACTTC. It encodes CASSPAAPTDEQYF.

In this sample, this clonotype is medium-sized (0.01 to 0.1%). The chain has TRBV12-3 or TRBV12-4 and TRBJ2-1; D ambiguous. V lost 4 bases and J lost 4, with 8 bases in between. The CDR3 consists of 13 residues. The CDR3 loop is CASSSDLYNEQFF. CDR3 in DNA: TGTGCCAGCAGTTCAGACTTGTACAATGAGCAGTTCTTC.

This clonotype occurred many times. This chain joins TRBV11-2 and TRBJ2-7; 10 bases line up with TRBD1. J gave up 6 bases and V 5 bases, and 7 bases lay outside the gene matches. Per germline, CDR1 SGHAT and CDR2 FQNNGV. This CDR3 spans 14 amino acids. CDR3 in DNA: TGTGCCAGCAGCCAGAGGACAGGGGGGCTCGAGCAGTACTTC. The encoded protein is CASSQRTGGLEQYF.

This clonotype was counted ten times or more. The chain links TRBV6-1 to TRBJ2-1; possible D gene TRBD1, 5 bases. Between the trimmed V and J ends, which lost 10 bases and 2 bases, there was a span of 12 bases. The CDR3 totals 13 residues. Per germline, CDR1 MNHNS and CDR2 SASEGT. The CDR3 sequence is CATKGLTYNEQFF. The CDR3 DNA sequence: TGTGCCACCAAGGGGCTGACCTACAATGAGCAGTTCTTC.

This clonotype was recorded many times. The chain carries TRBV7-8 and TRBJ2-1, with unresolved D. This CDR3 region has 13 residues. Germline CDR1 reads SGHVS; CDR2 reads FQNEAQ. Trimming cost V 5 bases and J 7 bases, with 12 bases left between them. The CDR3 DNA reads TGTGCCAGCAGCCCAGCAGGTAGGAATGAGCAGTTCTTC. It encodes CASSPAGRNEQFF. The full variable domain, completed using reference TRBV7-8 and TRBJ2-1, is GAGVSQSPRYKVAKRGQDVALRCDPISGHVSLFWYQQALGQGPEFLTYFQNEAQLDKSGLPSDRFFAERPEGSVSTLKIQRTQQEDSAVYLCASSPAGRNEQFFGPGTRLTVL.

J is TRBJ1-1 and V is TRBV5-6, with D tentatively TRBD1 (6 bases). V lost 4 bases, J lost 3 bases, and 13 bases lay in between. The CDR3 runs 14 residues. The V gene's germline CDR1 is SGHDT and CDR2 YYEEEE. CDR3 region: CASSTQGSDTEAFF. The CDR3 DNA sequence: TGTGCCAGCAGCACACAGGGTAGTGACACTGAAGCTTTCTTT.

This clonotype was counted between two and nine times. CDR3 bases: TGTGCCAGCAAAAAGACACGAACGCGAGAGACCCAGTACTTC. Translating it yields CASKKTRTRETQYF. The chain recombines TRBV6-1 with TRBJ2-5; D is undetermined. The V gene's germline CDR1 is MNHNS and CDR2 SASEGT. V was shortened by 7 bases and J by 4 bases, with 16 bases between the two germline ends. The CDR3 consists of 14 residues.

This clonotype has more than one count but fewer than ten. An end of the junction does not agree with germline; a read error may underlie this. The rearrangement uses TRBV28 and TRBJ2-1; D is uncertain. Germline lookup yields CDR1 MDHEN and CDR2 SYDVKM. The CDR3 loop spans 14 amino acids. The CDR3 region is CASSLATTYNEQLF. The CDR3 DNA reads TGTGCCAGCAGTTTAGCCACCACCTACAATGAGCAGCTCTTC.

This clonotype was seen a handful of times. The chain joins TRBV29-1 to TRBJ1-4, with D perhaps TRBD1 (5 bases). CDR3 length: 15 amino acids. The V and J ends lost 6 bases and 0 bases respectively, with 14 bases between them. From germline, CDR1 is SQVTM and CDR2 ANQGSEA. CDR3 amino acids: CSVRGITATNEKLFF. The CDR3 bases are TGCAGCGTACGGGGCATTACCGCAACTAATGAAAAACTGTTTTTT.

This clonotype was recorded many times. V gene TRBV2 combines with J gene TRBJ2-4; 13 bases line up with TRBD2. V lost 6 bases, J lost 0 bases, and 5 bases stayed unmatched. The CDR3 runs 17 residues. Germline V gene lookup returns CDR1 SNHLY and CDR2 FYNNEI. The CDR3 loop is CASRAGLAGLAKNIQYF. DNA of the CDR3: TGTGCCAGCAGAGCGGGACTAGCGGGACTAGCCAAAAACATTCAGTACTTC.

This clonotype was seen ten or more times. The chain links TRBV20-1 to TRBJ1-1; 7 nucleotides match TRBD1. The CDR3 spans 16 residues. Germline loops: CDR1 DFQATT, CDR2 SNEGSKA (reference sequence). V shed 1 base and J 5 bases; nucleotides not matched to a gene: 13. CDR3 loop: CSARATTGARGTEAFF. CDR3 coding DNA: TGCAGTGCTAGAGCAACAACAGGGGCCAGAGGGACTGAAGCTTTCTTT.

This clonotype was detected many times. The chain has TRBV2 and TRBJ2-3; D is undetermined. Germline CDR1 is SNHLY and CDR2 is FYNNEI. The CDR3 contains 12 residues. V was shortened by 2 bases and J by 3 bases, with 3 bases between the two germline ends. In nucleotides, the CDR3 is TGTGCCAGCAGTGAACAAACAGATACGCAGTATTTT. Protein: CASSEQTDTQYF.